The clone carrying this T cell receptor (beta chain) was found once. Its antigen is as yet unknown. This entry is derived from a study of regulatory and conventional T cells in RAG deficiency. Study results and caveats: RAG-deficient patients showed markedly lower Shannon entropy and higher Simpson indices than control T-cell subsets.

Genomic DNA came from blood conventional CD4+ T cells gated CD25-low CD127-high. Sequenced by immunoSEQ multiplex PCR; TCRdb stores in-frame clones only, minus some. The data show about 46,000 clones, about 90% seen once. V was pared by 8 bases and J by 3 bases, with 7 bases between. Germline CDR1 reads MNHNS; CDR2 reads SASEGT. The CDR3 is 11 amino acids. The same specimen was also included in a second study, on regulatory T cells. That work states: The primer mix had 52 TRBV and 13 TRBJ primers.

This receptor was identified in a human donor in good health. This sequence joins TRBV6-1 and TRBJ1-1; D may be TRBD1 (5 bases). Material: CD4+ effector T cells sorted from blood. This CDR3 reads CASQGYTEAFF. CDR3 sequence (DNA): TGTGCCAGCCAGGGCTACACTGAAGCTTTCTTT.